This TCR beta chain was recovered during a study of cytomegalovirus exposure and HLA in healthy donors (dated by TCRdb to 2015 to 2018). At the level of the whole study: An earlier analysis of under 600 of the donors reported 276 Gb of sequence data and 100 million to 130 million unique TCR beta sequences from 190 million or so T cells. On average, about 240,000 unique TCR beta nucleotide sequences were sequenced per donor among 398 genotyped donors of the cohort, with 15% to 20% of those sequences being non-productive. To predict cytomegalovirus infection status, the study combined high-throughput TCR immunosequencing, statistical association of individual TCRs with disease status, and machine learning. Rather than drawing on any new phenotypic data, the later analysis identified candidate immune exposures from TCR beta sequences and the way those sequences occurred across donors. Donor age, sex, ethnicity and CMV serostatus were compiled together with the repertoire data. A later genetic analysis used genome-wide SNP genotypes for about three fifths of the 666 donors, treating that subset as a discovery cohort. The number of typed donors differed by locus: about 620-640 for A, B, C, DRB1 and DQB1; approximately 520 for DQA1; approximately 600 for DPA1; and roughly 450 for DPB1. A later analysis re-examined previously published TCR beta repertoires from more than 600 donors and added high-resolution HLA genotyping to investigate patterns of TCR occurrence. In addition to the first cohort of several hundred subjects, a separate validation cohort of 120 different subjects was used. Four or five DR-DQ haplotypes were treated as single units for association and clustering because of strong linkage in the cohort. The aim of the study was to test whether cataloging public T cell receptors could identify signatures of past pathogen exposure. All discovery cohort repertoires had been generated using a single sequencing platform. Of the roughly 400 genotyped donors, 81% were placed in the genetic ancestry cluster associated with self-reported Caucasian donors. In an earlier analysis of roughly 540 of the donors, high-throughput TCR beta sequencing was used to judge whether each TCR beta V gene segment behaved as functional or pseudogenic. The study used immunosequencing to profile the T cell repertoires of more than 650 subjects and linked those repertoires to cytomegalovirus serostatus. Approximately 300 gigabases of sequencing data and roughly 80 million unique TCR sequences made up an early release that covered approximately 620 HLA-typed donors. HLA typing covered class I and class II loci at four-digit resolution. Beyond this particular receptor, the publication reports: For the cohort, immune exposure information was limited to CMV serostatus. Compared with equally common non-associated chains, HLA-associated TCR beta chains in a later analysis were more clonally expanded and had lower generation probabilities. In vitro tests confirmed that a few of the cytomegalovirus-associated TCR beta chains recognize cytomegalovirus antigens. A cluster of highly shared sequence variants was judged likely to be a technical artifact of the sequencing pipeline. Strong co-occurrence of HLA alleles, especially DR and DQ, made assigning TCR associations to individual alleles difficult. In an earlier analysis of 587 of the donors, most TCR beta V segments were observed in productive rearrangements about 87% or about 30% of the time, broadly matching IMGT annotations. A further reported finding was that TCR beta sequences accurately predicted the HLA-A and HLA-B alleles for most subjects in the first cohort. Some IMGT-functional V segments, including TRBV6-2 and TRBV6-3, could not be told apart with the 87-base-pair reads, so those segments were excluded. According to a later analysis, TCR association rates differed among HLA loci, with DRB1 alleles showing the most associated TCRs and HLA-C alleles showing the fewest. A later analysis found that most CMV-associated TCR beta chains appeared HLA-restricted, with HLA associations seemingly driven largely by CMV exposure. In the study, 164 TCR beta chains were listed as associated with cytomegalovirus. Correlated functional status among segregating V segments might be attributable to linkage disequilibrium, but an unknown experimental factor could not be ruled out. Cytomegalovirus status was reported to be diagnosed by the classifier with high specificity and sensitivity in both the original and validation cohorts. In a later analysis, several top co-occurrence clusters were reported to appear linked to parvovirus B19, influenza, CMV and Epstein-Barr virus. Because HLA typing was missing for some donors at each locus, association tests included only the typed subset. Most TCR sequences were observed very rarely across donors, whereas some public TCRs were present in many individuals. According to a later genetic analysis, donors in an Asian-associated ancestry cluster had fewer N-insertions in productive TCRs than the approximately 700-donor mean. Specific HLA alleles were associated with 15,000 to 20,000 TCR beta sequences at a false discovery rate of 0.05 in a later analysis. Because counts were too low, roughly 16 rarely observed V segments, including chromosome 9 orphons, were excluded from the earlier analysis of under 650 of the donors. A later genetic analysis associated a missense DCLRE1C variant with V-gene and J-gene trimming of TCR beta chains, and an independent cohort replicated the association. Only TCR beta chains were sequenced in this cohort, and the absence of alpha or paired-chain data limited detectable features. Roughly uniform sequencing depth across donors was assumed in presence/absence analyses, although this assumption may not hold. The authors suggested that the approach could potentially be generalized to other disease states and immunological phenotypes.

This clone was observed once. Its antigen is unknown. The sample holds no much larger clone one base away, and base qualities are not on file. Different DNA sequences within this sample yield the same CDR3. The cohort consisted of 650 to 850 healthy bone marrow donors. Cohort members were all nominally healthy when sampled, although unrecorded immune exposures were likely present. The donor was CMV seronegative and belonged to the group of over 350 seronegative cohort members. Every donor gave a peripheral blood sample, and the peripheral blood mononuclear cells from that sample were used for TCR beta sequencing. The Qiagen DNeasy Blood Extraction Kit was used to extract genomic DNA from the blood cell samples. The protocol used for the library was the immunoSEQ multiplex PCR assay. A mixture of 60 forward primers for TCR Vbeta segments and 13 reverse primers for TCR Jbeta segments was used in the multiplex PCR. The CDR3 region of rearranged TCR beta genes was amplified from genomic DNA by a multiplex PCR assay. Amplified TCR beta libraries were sequenced as 87-base-pair reads on the Illumina HiSeq System. Processing in the source paper ran as follows. A later analysis counted 75 million to 100 million unique TCR beta chains across the 666 repertoires, and some 11 million of these chains were shared by at least two donors. A nearest-neighbor algorithm error-corrected the raw reads and collapsed the reads into unique sequences, merging closely related sequences to remove PCR and sequencing errors. To assign V, D and J gene segments, CDR3 sequences were aligned to IMGT reference sequences. For a sequence to be retained, at least a six-nucleotide match to both a V gene segment and a J gene segment was required. A rearrangement counted as productive if the CDR3 had no stop codons and remained in frame with V and J, and every other rearrangement counted as non-productive. Following IMGT convention, CDR3 was defined as the stretch from the second conserved V-encoded cysteine up to the conserved J-encoded phenylalanine. In an earlier analysis of around 570 of the donors, sequences lacking an unambiguous match to a single V gene segment were excluded. An earlier analysis of a few hundred of the donors called V segments functional above 56.7% productive rearrangements and segregating when the between-donor standard deviation exceeded 5%. A statistical classification framework was built to diagnose cytomegalovirus status from the catalog of TCR beta chain sequences. In a later analysis, V and J genes were assigned by comparing TCR nucleotide sequences against IMGT/GENE-DB human TR gene sequences. A later analysis assigned CDR3 sequences and most-parsimonious VDJ recombination scenarios with the TCRdist pipeline. In a later analysis, each TCR beta chain was defined by its CDR3 amino acid sequence together with its V-gene family, and reads lacking a unique V-gene family were excluded. To address suspected cross-contamination and a sequencing artifact, a later analysis removed a few hundred highly shared, low-generation-probability nucleotide sequences. A later analysis calculated a clonal expansion index for each public chain from normalized within-repertoire ranks of inferred template counts. In a later analysis, generation probabilities were computed using a VDJ recombination model fitted to out-of-frame rearrangements, and the results were checked against IGoR. Hypergeometric tests were used in a later analysis to score TCR-TCR, TCR-HLA and TCR-CMV co-occurrence, with a repertoire-size bias correction applied to the TCR pairs. In a later analysis, false discovery rates were estimated by permuting HLA or CMV assignments 20 times. In a later analysis, co-occurring TCRs were grouped with DBSCAN, and TCRdist sequence similarity was added when clustering was performed within HLA-allele-positive subsets. For co-occurrence clustering, repertoires with fewer than 30,000 or more than 120,000 public chains were excluded, along with roughly 5 repertoires with anomalous nucleotide sharing. TCRdb's version of the immuneACCESS table is confined to in-frame rearrangements and falls short of the full clone set. An unresolved V gene accounts for under half of the shortfall where checked; the remainder is of unknown origin. The V and J calls and clone size are taken from that table; D and trimming were inferred from the DNA. The sample table contains around 150,000 clones; only one count was recorded for around 79% of them. The ten largest make up 2.1% of the sample.

The CDR3 spans 14 residues, from the cysteine through the phenylalanine. Only CDR3 DNA remains: 42 bases, in frame from the first base. Via the germline V gene, CDR1 is MNHEY and CDR2 SVGAGI. The V end loses 6 bases and the J end loses 0 bases, and a stretch of 12 bases separates them. The sequenced sample was PBMCs. The chain links TRBV6-5 with TRBJ2-7; the D gene is perhaps TRBD1, from 6 matching bases. The TCR sequence derives from a man aged 35 to 55 in good health and CMV-seronegative. The CDR3 amino acid sequence is: CASRTDRSSYEQYF. The nucleotide sequence reads as follows: TGTGCCAGCAGAACTGACAGGAGCTCCTACGAGCAGTACTTC.